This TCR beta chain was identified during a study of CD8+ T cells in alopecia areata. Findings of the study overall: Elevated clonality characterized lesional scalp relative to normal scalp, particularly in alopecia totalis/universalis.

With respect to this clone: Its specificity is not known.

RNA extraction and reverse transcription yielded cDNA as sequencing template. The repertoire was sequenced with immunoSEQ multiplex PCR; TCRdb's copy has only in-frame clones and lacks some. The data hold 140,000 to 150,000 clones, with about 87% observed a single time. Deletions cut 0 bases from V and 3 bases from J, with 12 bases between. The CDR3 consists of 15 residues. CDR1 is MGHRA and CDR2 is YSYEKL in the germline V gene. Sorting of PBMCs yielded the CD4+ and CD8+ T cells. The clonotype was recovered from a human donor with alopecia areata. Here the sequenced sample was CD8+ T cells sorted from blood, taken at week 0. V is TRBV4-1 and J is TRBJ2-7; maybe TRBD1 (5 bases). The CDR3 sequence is CASSQEAGRHYEQYF. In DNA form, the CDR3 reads TGCGCCAGCAGCCAAGAAGCAGGGCGACACTACGAGCAGTACTTC.